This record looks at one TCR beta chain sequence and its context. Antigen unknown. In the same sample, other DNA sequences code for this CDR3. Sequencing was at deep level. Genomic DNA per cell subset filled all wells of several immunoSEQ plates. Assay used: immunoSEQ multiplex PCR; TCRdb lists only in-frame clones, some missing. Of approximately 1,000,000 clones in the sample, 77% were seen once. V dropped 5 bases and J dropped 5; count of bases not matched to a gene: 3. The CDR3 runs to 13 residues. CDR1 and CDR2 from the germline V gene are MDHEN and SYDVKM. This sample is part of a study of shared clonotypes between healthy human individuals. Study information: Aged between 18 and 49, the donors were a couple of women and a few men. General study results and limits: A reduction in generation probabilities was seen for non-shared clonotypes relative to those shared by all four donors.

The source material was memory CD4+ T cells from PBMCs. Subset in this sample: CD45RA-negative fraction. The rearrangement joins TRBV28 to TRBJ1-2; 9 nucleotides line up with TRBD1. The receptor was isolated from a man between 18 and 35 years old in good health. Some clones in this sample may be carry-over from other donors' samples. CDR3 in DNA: TGTGCCAGCAGTCCCGGGACAGGGTATGGCTACACCTTC. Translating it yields CASSPGTGYGYTF.